These 22 T cell receptor beta chains share one sample of origin, sequenced in a study of CD8+ T cells in alopecia areata. Extracted RNA was reverse transcribed, and the resulting cDNA served as sequencing template. Libraries were prepared by immunoSEQ multiplex PCR; TCRdb keeps only in-frame clonotypes and omits some of them. The table shows under 130,000 clones, with roughly half occurring only once. Sequenced: CD4+ T cells sorted from blood. The origin of the receptors is a human donor in good health.

V usage is TRBV29-1 and J usage is TRBJ1-5; 8 bases line up with TRBD1. The germline CDR1 and CDR2 sequences are SQVTM and ANQGSEA. Trimming cost V 5 bases and J 3 bases; bases outside gene matches: 3. This CDR3 comprises 13 residues. The CDR3 DNA sequence: TGCAGCGTTTCGGGACAGGACAATCAGCCCCAGCATTTT. Encoded protein: CSVSGQDNQPQHF.

The CDR3 DNA is TGTGCCAGCAGTACACGGGAGGATGGGACCCAGTACTTC. Translation gives CASSTREDGTQYF. The V call is TRBV6-5, the J call TRBJ2-5; 7 nucleotides match TRBD2. The CDR3 spans 13 residues. From germline, CDR1 is MNHEY and CDR2 SVGAGI. With V trimmed by 5 bases and J by 7 bases, 7 bases remained unmatched.

This clone was seen a few times. The V call is TRBV30, the J call TRBJ1-5; D is uncertain. This CDR3 is built from 13 residues. V gave up 0 bases and J gave up 7 bases, with 10 bases separating them. The V gene's germline CDR1 is GTSNPN and CDR2 SVGIG (reference sequence). CDR3 residues: CAWSVVGGQPQHF. CDR3 DNA sequence: TGTGCCTGGAGTGTGGTTGGTGGGCAGCCCCAGCATTTT.

V gene TRBV18 combines with J gene TRBJ1-6; possibly TRBD1 for D (6 bases). V was cut by 3 bases and J by 9 bases, with 12 bases left in between. CDR1 is KGHSH, CDR2 LQKENI, per germline. CDR3 size: 14 residues. The CDR3 here is CASSPDSLPSPLHF. The CDR3 region has the DNA TGTGCCAGCTCACCGGACAGCCTTCCTTCACCCCTCCACTTT.

The chain uses TRBV5-1 and TRBJ2-5; a weak D match, TRBD2 (6 bases). Germline-derived CDR1 and CDR2 are SGHRS and YFSETQ. The CDR3 totals 14 residues. Between the trimmed V and J ends, which lost 4 bases and 5 bases, there was a span of 15 bases. CDR3 residues: CASSLGASDETQYF. The CDR3 DNA reads as TGCGCCAGCAGCCTTGGGGCTAGCGACGAGACCCAGTACTTC. Together with reference TRBV5-1 and TRBJ2-5, the CDR3 gives the full variable domain: KAGVTQTPRYLIKTRGQQVTLSCSPISGHRSVSWYQQTPGQGLQFLFEYFSETQRNKGNFPGRFSGRQFSNSRSEMNVSTLELGDSALYLCASSLGASDETQYFGPGTRLLVL.

The gene calls are TRBV29-1 and TRBJ2-3; D is possibly TRBD1 (5 bases). CDR3 length equals 12 residues. CDR1 is SQVTM, CDR2 ANQGSEA, per germline. V lost 5 bases and J lost 5, with 11 bases in between. DNA of the CDR3: TGCAGCGTTCGGACACCGGGAGATACGCAGTATTTT. Translated: CSVRTPGDTQYF.

The chain is built from TRBV5-1 and TRBJ2-1; TRBD2 matches at 13 bases. The CDR3 extends over 14 amino acids. Germline loops: CDR1 SGHRS, CDR2 YFSETQ. J lost 11 bases, V lost 3 bases, and 5 bases had no gene match. The CDR3 DNA reads as TGCGCCAGCAGCTCAGGACTAGCGGGGGTCAAGCAGTTCTTC. Its translation: CASSSGLAGVKQFF.

Concerning this clone: The same CDR3 is also encoded by other DNA sequences in this sample. This chain links TRBV18 with TRBJ2-5, with D perhaps matching TRBD1 (5 bases). The germline V gene has CDR1 KGHSH and CDR2 LQKENI. The CDR3 has 14 residues. The V end lost 0 bases, the J end lost 5 bases, and 10 bases lay between the germline ends. The CDR3 nucleotides are TGTGCCAGCTCACCACCAGGGGTCAGGGAGACCCAGTACTTC. This encodes CASSPPGVRETQYF.

This clone turned up a few times. The chain links TRBV4-3 to TRBJ1-2; no definite D call. This CDR3 is 15 amino acids long. Looked up from germline, CDR1 is LGHNA and CDR2 is YSLEER. With 0 bases removed from V and 3 bases from J, the gap between germline ends came to 11 bases. The CDR3 sequence is CASSQDLTPYYGYTF. In nucleotides, the CDR3 is TGCGCCAGCAGCCAAGATCTAACACCATACTATGGCTACACCTTC.

V is TRBV5-6 and J is TRBJ2-2, with TRBD1 as a possible D gene (6 bases). V lost 1 base, J lost 8 bases, and 12 bases lay in between. CDR1 and CDR2 from the germline V gene are SGHDT and YYEEEE. This CDR3 contains 14 residues. CDR3 in DNA: TGTGCCAGCAGCTTGTATCAGGGGCCGGGGGAGCTGTTTTTT. Protein sequence: CASSLYQGPGELFF.

This clone came up once. This chain connects TRBV15 to TRBJ1-2, with 7 bases that match TRBD1. After removal of 0 bases from V and 2 bases from J, the junction contained 0 bases not matched to a gene. This CDR3 spans 14 amino acids. Germline assignment: CDR1 LNHNV and CDR2 YYDKDF (reference sequence). CDR3 nucleotides: TGTGCCACCAGCAGAGAACAGGGGAACTATGGCTACACCTTC. Its translation is CATSREQGNYGYTF.

In its sample, this clone was seen a few times. The chain employs TRBV14 and TRBJ1-2, with D possibly TRBD1 on 6 matching bases. Germline V gene data show CDR1 as SGHDN and CDR2 as FVKESK. The CDR3 length is 15 residues. The ends were cut back, 3 bases at V and 4 bases at J, with 15 bases in the middle. In nucleotides, the CDR3 is TGTGCCAGCAGCCAGGGCCCGGACAGCCTCTATGGCTACACCTTC. Protein product: CASSQGPDSLYGYTF.

V usage is TRBV7-9 and J usage is TRBJ2-6; D perhaps matches TRBD1 (6 bases). The V end lost 1 base, the J end lost 1 base, and 11 bases lay between the germline ends. This CDR3 contains 17 residues. Germline V gives CDR1 SEHNR, CDR2 FQNEAQ (reference sequence). DNA for the CDR3: TGTGCCAGCAGCTTAGAATGGGGGCTGTCTGGGGCCAACGTCCTGACTTTC. Amino acid sequence: CASSLEWGLSGANVLTF.

This clone was seen a few times. The rearrangement joins TRBV6-6 to TRBJ1-5; possibly TRBD1 for D (6 bases). V lost 6 bases and J lost 2, with 11 bases in between. This CDR3 contains 14 residues. The germline V gene encodes CDR1 MNHNY and CDR2 SVGAGI (reference sequence). CDR3 residues: CASSDRLGNQPQHF. CDR3 DNA: TGTGCCAGCAGCGACAGGTTGGGCAATCAGCCCCAGCATTTT.

The rearrangement links TRBV7-2 to TRBJ2-5; 7 bases fit TRBD1. Per the germline V gene, CDR1 is SGHTA and CDR2 is FQGNSA. The CDR3 has 15 residues. Trimming cost V 5 bases and J 4 bases; bases outside gene matches: 10. The CDR3 protein is CASSPWTGGGETQYF. For the CDR3, the DNA is TGTGCCAGCAGCCCATGGACAGGTGGGGGAGAGACCCAGTACTTC.

V usage is TRBV30 and J usage is TRBJ1-6; D may be TRBD1 (6 bases). This CDR3 contains 13 residues. V lost 0 bases and J lost 13, with 13 bases in between. The germline V gene encodes CDR1 GTSNPN and CDR2 SVGIG (reference sequence). The CDR3 loop is CAWSVRGRSPLHF. For the CDR3, the DNA is TGTGCCTGGAGTGTAAGGGGGAGAAGTCCCCTCCACTTT.

V is TRBV4-3 and J is TRBJ1-1; D possibly corresponds to TRBD1 (5 bases). Trimming took off 0 bases at V and 5 bases at J, with 13 bases between the two ends. The CDR3 covers 15 residues. The germline gives CDR1 LGHNA, CDR2 YSLEER. This chain's CDR3 is CASSQDLYGGTEAFF. The CDR3 region has the DNA TGCGCCAGCAGCCAAGATTTGTATGGGGGGACTGAAGCTTTCTTT.

This clone showed up just a few times. This chain joins TRBV7-8 and TRBJ1-1, with D uncertain. The CDR3 is 14 residues long. V dropped 1 base and J dropped 8 bases, with 14 bases sitting between them. Germline CDR1 and CDR2: SGHVS and FQNEAQ. The CDR3 loop is CASSLGLARGEAFF. CDR3 sequence (DNA): TGTGCCAGCAGCTTAGGCCTAGCTCGAGGAGAAGCTTTCTTT.

The table lists this clone with a few counts. The genes are TRBV4-2 and TRBJ2-5; 14 nucleotides align to TRBD2. The germline gives CDR1 LGHNA, CDR2 YNFKEQ. The CDR3 covers 16 residues. After removal of 3 bases from V and 1 base from J, the junction contained 1 base not matched to a gene. The CDR3 loop reads CASSHGTSGGQETQYF. The CDR3 DNA follows: TGTGCCAGCAGCCATGGGACTAGCGGGGGCCAAGAGACCCAGTACTTC.

This sequence joins TRBV30 and TRBJ1-3; perhaps TRBD1 as D (6 bases). This CDR3 is built from 14 residues. In germline, CDR1 is GTSNPN, CDR2 SVGIG (reference sequence). Trimming took 3 bases from V and 2 from J, leaving 11 bases between them. The CDR3 DNA follows: TGTGCCTGGAGCACCGGGGGCGCTGGAAACACCATATATTTT. Translating gives CAWSTGGAGNTIYF.

The chain has TRBV30 and TRBJ2-5; 9 bases are a match to TRBD1. CDR3 length: 14 amino acids. Per germline, CDR1 GTSNPN and CDR2 SVGIG (reference sequence). J lost 5 bases, V lost 3 bases, and 7 bases had no gene match. CDR3 sequence reads: CAWRLTGGAETQYF. Written as DNA, the CDR3 is TGTGCCTGGAGACTAACAGGGGGCGCGGAGACCCAGTACTTC. Full variable domain (rest looked up from reference TRBV30 and TRBJ2-5): SQTIHQWPATLVQPVGSPLSLECTVEGTSNPNLYWYRQAAGRGLQLLFYSVGIGQISSEVPQNLSASRPQDRQFILSSKKLLLSDSGFYLCAWRLTGGAETQYFGPGTRLLVL.

The chain employs TRBV6-6 and TRBJ1-2; D remains unclear. Trimming removed 2 bases at V and 4 bases at J, with 8 bases between. Germline V lookup: CDR1 MNHNY, CDR2 SVGAGI (reference sequence). The CDR3 extends over 13 amino acids. CDR3 DNA sequence: TGTGCCAGCAGTTACGGGGAAGGCTATGGCTACACCTTC. This translates into CASSYGEGYGYTF.